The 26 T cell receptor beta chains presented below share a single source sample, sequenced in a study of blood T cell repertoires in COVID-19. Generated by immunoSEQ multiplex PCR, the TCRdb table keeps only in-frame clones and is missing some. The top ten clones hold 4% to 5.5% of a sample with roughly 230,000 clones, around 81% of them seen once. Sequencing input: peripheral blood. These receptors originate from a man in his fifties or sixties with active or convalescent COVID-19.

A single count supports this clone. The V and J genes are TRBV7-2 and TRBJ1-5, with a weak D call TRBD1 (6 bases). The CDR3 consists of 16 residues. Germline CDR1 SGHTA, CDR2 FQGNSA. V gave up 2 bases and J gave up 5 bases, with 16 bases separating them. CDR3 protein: CASSLPSGQGDQPQHF. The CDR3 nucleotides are TGTGCCAGCAGCTTACCTTCGGGACAAGGGGATCAGCCCCAGCATTTT.

The DNA for the CDR3 is TGCAGCGTTGTGGGACAGGGTAGCTACACCTTC. Residues: CSVVGQGSYTF. The chain combines TRBV29-1 with TRBJ1-2, with 9 bases identical to TRBD1. From germline, CDR1 is SQVTM and CDR2 ANQGSEA. The CDR3 has 11 residues. V shed 4 bases and J 9 bases; nucleotides not matched to a gene: 3.

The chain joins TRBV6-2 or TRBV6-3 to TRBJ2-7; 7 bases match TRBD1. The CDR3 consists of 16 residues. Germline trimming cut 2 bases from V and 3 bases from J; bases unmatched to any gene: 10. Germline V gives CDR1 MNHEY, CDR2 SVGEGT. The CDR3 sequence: CASSYPAQGTVYEQYF. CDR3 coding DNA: TGTGCCAGCAGTTACCCAGCACAGGGGACAGTCTACGAGCAGTACTTC.

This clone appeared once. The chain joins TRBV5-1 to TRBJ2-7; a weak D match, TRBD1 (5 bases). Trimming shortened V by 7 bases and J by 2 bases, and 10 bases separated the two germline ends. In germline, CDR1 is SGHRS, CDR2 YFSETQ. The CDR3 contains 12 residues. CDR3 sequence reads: CASGTGAYEQYF. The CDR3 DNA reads TGCGCCAGCGGTACAGGCGCCTACGAGCAGTACTTC.

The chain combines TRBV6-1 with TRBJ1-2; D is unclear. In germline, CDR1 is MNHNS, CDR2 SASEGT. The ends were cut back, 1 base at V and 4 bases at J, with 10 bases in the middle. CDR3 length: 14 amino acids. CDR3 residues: CASSEVAVSYGYTF. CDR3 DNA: TGTGCCAGCAGTGAAGTGGCAGTCTCCTATGGCTACACCTTC.

The CDR3 reads CASSKAGAGGYEQYF. CDR3 nucleotides: TGCGCCAGCAGCAAAGCGGGGGCAGGGGGGTACGAGCAGTACTTC. This chain connects TRBV5-1 to TRBJ2-7; a weak D match, TRBD2 (8 bases). The CDR3 consists of 15 residues. Germline CDR1 reads SGHRS; CDR2 reads YFSETQ. V was trimmed by 4 bases and J by 4 bases, leaving 18 bases between them.

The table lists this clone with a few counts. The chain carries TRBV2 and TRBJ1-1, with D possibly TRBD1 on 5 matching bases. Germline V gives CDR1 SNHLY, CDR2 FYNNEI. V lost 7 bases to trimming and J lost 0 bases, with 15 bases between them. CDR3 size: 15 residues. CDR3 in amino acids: CASTPTGVVNTEAFF. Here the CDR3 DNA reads TGTGCCAGCACCCCAACGGGGGTGGTGAACACTGAAGCTTTCTTT.

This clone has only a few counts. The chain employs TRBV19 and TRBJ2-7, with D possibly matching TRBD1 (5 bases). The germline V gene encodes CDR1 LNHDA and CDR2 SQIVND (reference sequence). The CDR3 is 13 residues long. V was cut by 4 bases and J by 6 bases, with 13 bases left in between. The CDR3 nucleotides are TGTGCCAGTAGTACCGGACAACCAGGCGAGCAGTACTTC. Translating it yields CASSTGQPGEQYF.

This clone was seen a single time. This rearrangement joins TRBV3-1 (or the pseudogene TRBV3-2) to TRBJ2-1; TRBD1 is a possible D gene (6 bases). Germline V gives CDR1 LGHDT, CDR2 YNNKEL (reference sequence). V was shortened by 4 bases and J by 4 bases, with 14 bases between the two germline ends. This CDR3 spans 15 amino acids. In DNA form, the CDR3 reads TGTGCCAGCAGCCCGGCCGGGACACCATACAATGAGCAGTTCTTC. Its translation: CASSPAGTPYNEQFF.

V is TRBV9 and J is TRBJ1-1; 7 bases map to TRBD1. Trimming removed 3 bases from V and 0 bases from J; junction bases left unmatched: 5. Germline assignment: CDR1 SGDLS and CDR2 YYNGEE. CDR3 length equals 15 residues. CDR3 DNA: TGTGCCAGCAGCGGACAGGGTCAAATGAACACTGAAGCTTTCTTT. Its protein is CASSGQGQMNTEAFF.

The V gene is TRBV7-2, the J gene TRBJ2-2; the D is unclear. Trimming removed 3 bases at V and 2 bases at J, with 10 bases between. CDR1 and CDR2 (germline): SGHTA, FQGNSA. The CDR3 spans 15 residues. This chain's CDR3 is CASSLTGSNTGELFF. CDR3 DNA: TGTGCCAGCAGCTTGACTGGCTCTAACACCGGGGAGCTGTTTTTT.

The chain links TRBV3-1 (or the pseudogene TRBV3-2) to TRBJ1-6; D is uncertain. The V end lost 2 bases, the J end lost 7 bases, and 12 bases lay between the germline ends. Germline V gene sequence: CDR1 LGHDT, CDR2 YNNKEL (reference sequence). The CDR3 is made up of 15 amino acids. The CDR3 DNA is TGTGCCAGCAGCCAAATGCGAGCGACGAATTCACCCCTCCACTTT. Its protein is CASSQMRATNSPLHF.

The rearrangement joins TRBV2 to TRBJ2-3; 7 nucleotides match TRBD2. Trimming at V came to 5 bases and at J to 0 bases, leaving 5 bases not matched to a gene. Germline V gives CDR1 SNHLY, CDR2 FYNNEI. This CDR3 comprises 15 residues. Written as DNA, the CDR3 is TGTGCCAGCAGTCGGCAAGCGGGGAGCACAGATACGCAGTATTTT. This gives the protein CASSRQAGSTDTQYF.

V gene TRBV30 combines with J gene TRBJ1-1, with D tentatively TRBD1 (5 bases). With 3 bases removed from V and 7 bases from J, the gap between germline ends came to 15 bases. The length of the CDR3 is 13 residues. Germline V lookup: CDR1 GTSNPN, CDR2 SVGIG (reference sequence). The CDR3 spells CAWSSAGFGEAFF. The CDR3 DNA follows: TGTGCCTGGAGCTCCGCAGGGTTTGGTGAAGCTTTCTTT.

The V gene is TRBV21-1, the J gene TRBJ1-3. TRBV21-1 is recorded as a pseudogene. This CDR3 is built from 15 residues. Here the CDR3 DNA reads TGTGCCAGCAGCAAAGGGGCGGGGAGGCGGAACACCATATATTTT. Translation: CASSKGAGRRNTIYF.

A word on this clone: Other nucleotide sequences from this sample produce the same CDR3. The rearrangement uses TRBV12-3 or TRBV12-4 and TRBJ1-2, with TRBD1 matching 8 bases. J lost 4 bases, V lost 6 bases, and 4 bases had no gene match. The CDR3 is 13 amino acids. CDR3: CASSGQGFYGYTF. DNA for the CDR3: TGTGCCAGCAGCGGACAGGGTTTCTATGGCTACACCTTC.

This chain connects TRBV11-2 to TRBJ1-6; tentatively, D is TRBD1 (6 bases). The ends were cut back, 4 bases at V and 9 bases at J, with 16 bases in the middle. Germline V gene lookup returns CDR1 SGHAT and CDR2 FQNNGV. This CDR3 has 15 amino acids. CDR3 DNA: TGTGCCAGCAGCTACACAGGGTCTGGGGGTTCACCCCTCCACTTT. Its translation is CASSYTGSGGSPLHF. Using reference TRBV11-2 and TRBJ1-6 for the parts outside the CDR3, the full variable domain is EAGVAQSPRYKIIEKRQSVAFWCNPISGHATLYWYQQILGQGPKLLIQFQNNGVVDDSQLPKDRFSAERLKGVDSTLKIQPAKLEDSAVYLCASSYTGSGGSPLHFGNGTRLTVT.

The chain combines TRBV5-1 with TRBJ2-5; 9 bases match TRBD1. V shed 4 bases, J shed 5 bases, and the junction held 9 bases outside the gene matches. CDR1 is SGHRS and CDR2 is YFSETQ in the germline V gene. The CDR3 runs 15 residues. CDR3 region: CASSPTGGARETQYF. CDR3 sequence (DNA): TGCGCCAGCAGCCCCACAGGGGGCGCGAGGGAGACCCAGTACTTC.

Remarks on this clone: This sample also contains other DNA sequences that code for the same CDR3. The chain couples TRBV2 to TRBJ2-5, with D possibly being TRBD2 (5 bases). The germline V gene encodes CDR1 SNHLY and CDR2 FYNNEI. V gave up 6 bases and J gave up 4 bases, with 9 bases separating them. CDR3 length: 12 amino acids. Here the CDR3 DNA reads TGTGCCAGCAGGGACCGGGGAGAGACCCAGTACTTC. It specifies CASRDRGETQYF.

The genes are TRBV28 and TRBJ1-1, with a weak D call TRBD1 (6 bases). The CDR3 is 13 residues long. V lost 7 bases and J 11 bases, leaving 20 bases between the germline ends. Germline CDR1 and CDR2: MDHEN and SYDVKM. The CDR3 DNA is TGTGCCAGCAACAAGGGGGATTCAGGGAAGGCTTTCTTT. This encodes CASNKGDSGKAFF.

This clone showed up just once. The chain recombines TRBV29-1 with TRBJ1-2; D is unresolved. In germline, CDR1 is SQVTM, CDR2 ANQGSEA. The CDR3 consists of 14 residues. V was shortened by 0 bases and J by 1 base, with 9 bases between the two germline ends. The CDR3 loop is CSVEDAGFNYGYTF. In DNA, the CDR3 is TGCAGCGTTGAAGACGCAGGATTTAACTATGGCTACACCTTC.

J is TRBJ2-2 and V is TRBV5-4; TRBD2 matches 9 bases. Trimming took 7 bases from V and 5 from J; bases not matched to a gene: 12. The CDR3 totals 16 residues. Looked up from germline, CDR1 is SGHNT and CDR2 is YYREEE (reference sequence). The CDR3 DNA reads TGTGCCAGCCAAGCGGGGGGACTCCCTGGGACCGGGGAGCTGTTTTTT. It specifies CASQAGGLPGTGELFF.

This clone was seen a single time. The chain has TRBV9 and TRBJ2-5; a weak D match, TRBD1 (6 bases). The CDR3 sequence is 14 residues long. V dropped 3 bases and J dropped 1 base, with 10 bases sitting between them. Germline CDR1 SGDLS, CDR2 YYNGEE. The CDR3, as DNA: TGTGCCAGCAGCGGGGGGCGCCCCCAAGAGACCCAGTACTTC. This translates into CASSGGRPQETQYF.

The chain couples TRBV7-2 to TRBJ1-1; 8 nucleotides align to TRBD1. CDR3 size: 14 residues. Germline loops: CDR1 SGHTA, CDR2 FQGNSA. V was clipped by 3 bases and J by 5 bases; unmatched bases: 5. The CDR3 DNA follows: TGTGCCAGCAGCTTCAGGGGGCGCGAGACTGAAGCTTTCTTT. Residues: CASSFRGRETEAFF. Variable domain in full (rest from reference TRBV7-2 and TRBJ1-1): GAGVSQSPSNKVTEKGKDVELRCDPISGHTALYWYRQSLGQGLEFLIYFQGNSAPDKSGLPSDRFSAERTGGSVSTLTIQRTQQEDSAVYLCASSFRGRETEAFFGQGTRLTVV.

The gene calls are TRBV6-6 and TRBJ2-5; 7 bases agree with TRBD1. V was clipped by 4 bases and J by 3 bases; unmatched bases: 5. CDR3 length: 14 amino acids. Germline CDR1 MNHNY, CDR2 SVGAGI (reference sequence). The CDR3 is CASSSRGPEETQYF. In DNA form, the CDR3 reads TGTGCCAGCAGTTCTAGGGGGCCTGAAGAGACCCAGTACTTC.

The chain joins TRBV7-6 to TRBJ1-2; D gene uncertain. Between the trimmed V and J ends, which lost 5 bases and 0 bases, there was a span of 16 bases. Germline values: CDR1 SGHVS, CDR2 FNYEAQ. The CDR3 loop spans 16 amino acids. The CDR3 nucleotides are TGTGCCAGCAGCCCCCTGCGAGGGCAGACTAACTATGGCTACACCTTC. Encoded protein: CASSPLRGQTNYGYTF.